The next 16 T cell receptor beta chains were all read from a single sample in a study of T cells in Graves' hyperthyroidism and ophthalmopathy. Amplified regions were TCR beta CDR3 sequences from RNA transcripts. During a first-round RT-PCR of the TCR CDR3, the HTBI primer set was used. TCRdb ran MiXCR on the multiplex PCR reads and lists one entry per CDR3 protein. The table shows over 250,000 distinct CDR3 sequences, with approximately 23% occurring only once. Sequences were obtained from blood. Receptors originate from a man aged 25 to 40 with Graves' ophthalmopathy.

The chain recombines TRBV7-9 with TRBJ1-5; TRBD1 is a possible D gene (5 bases). Germline V gives CDR1 SEHNR, CDR2 FQNEAQ (reference sequence). Trimming took off 1 base at V and 0 bases at J, with 7 bases between the two ends. This CDR3 contains 15 residues. This chain's CDR3 is CASSLGGVSNQPQHF. In DNA form, the CDR3 reads TGTGCCAGCAGCTTAGGGGGGGTTAGCAATCAGCCCCAGCATTTT.

The rearrangement uses TRBV30 and TRBJ1-5; 7 nucleotides agree with TRBD1. Losses at the gene ends were 1 base for V and 7 bases for J; bases not matched to a gene: 7. Germline CDR1 reads GTSNPN; CDR2 reads SVGIG (reference sequence). The CDR3 runs 14 residues. The CDR3 sequence: CAWSGNRGGQPQHF. CDR3 DNA sequence: TGTGCCTGGAGTGGTAACAGGGGAGGCCAGCCCCAGCATTTT.

The chain joins TRBV3-1 to TRBJ1-6, with D possibly matching TRBD1 (6 bases). From germline, CDR1 is LGHDT and CDR2 YNNKEL (reference sequence). V was cut by 4 bases and J by 8 bases, with 15 bases left in between. CDR3 size: 15 residues. The CDR3 DNA follows: TGTGCCAGCAGCCTGGAGTGGGGGGCGGATTCACCCCTCCACTTT. As protein: CASSLEWGADSPLHF.

This clonotype was counted many times. J is TRBJ2-7 and V is TRBV30; 8 positions agree with TRBD1. The V gene end was trimmed by 2 bases and the J gene end by 5 bases; junction bases not matched to a gene: 8. CDR1 is GTSNPN, CDR2 SVGIG, per germline (reference sequence). The CDR3 contains 14 residues. The DNA for the CDR3 is TGTGCCTGGAGTCCAACGGACAGGGTAAACGAGCAGTACTTC. Translation: CAWSPTDRVNEQYF.

At least ten counts were recorded for this clonotype. This chain uses TRBV5-1 with TRBJ2-7, with TRBD1 as a possible D gene (6 bases). This CDR3 has 13 residues. Trimming removed 5 bases at V and 2 bases at J, with 11 bases between. Germline CDR1 is SGHRS and CDR2 is YFSETQ. DNA for the CDR3: TGCGCCAGCAGACAGGGTAGAGCCTACGAGCAGTACTTC. This sequence encodes CASRQGRAYEQYF. Supplemented by reference TRBV5-1 and TRBJ2-7, the full variable domain reads KAGVTQTPRYLIKTRGQQVTLSCSPISGHRSVSWYQQTPGQGLQFLFEYFSETQRNKGNFPGRFSGRQFSNSRSEMNVSTLELGDSALYLCASRQGRAYEQYFGPGTRLTVT.

This clonotype came up a few times. The chain recombines TRBV20-1 with TRBJ1-2; possible D gene TRBD1, 5 bases. CDR3 size: 13 residues. V was trimmed by 0 bases and J by 3 bases, leaving 8 bases between them. The V gene's germline CDR1 is DFQATT and CDR2 SNEGSKA (reference sequence). CDR3 nucleotides: TGCAGTGCTAGAGATTTGACAGACTATGGCTACACCTTC. Translated: CSARDLTDYGYTF.

This clonotype was seen only a few times. The chain employs TRBV12-3 or TRBV12-4 and TRBJ2-1; tentatively, D is TRBD2 (6 bases). The CDR3 totals 14 residues. The V end lost 6 bases, the J end lost 6 bases, and 15 bases lay between the germline ends. In DNA, the CDR3 is TGTGCCAGCAGCGACCGGGGGACTGGCAATGAGCAGTTCTTC. It encodes CASSDRGTGNEQFF.

This clonotype was seen more than once but under ten times. The rearrangement joins TRBV24-1 to TRBJ1-5; weak D call: TRBD1 (6 bases). The CDR3 is 16 residues long. CDR1 KGHDR and CDR2 SFDVKD come from the germline V gene. Trimming pared 5 bases from V and 1 base from J, leaving 14 bases between. CDR3 in DNA: TGTGCCACCAGTGCCTCCACAGGGACCAGCAATCAGCCCCAGCATTTT. It translates to CATSASTGTSNQPQHF.

As regards this clonotype: A junction end diverges from the germline sequence, so it may reflect a read error. V usage is TRBV7-2 and J usage is TRBJ1-2; no definite D call. Germline loops: CDR1 SGHTA, CDR2 FQGNSA. The CDR3 has 11 residues. The CDR3 DNA reads TGTGCCAGCAGCTTATTCGATGGCCACACCTTC. Encoded protein: CASSLFDGHTF.

With regard to this clonotype: Possible read error: a much larger clone is one base away. The chain combines TRBV2 with TRBJ1-5; tentative D call: TRBD1 (6 bases). The CDR3 has 14 residues. Germline V gene lookup returns CDR1 SNHLY and CDR2 FYNNEI. Written as DNA, the CDR3 is TGTGCCCGCAGGGTTACAGGGTCTGATCAGCCCCAGCATTTT. Its protein is CARRVTGSDQPQHF.

The V gene is TRBV4-1, the J gene TRBJ2-7, with 8 positions matching TRBD2. Germline CDR1 reads MGHRA; CDR2 reads YSYEKL. The CDR3 sequence is 17 residues long. V was clipped by 4 bases and J by 3 bases; unmatched bases: 14. Here the CDR3 reads CASSPLDGGRTNYEQYF. For the CDR3, the DNA is TGCGCCAGCAGCCCTTTGGATGGCGGGAGGACAAACTACGAGCAGTACTTC.

In this sample, this clonotype turned up a few times. The chain recombines TRBV11-3 with TRBJ2-7, with D perhaps matching TRBD1 or TRBD2 (5 bases each). The CDR3 spans 16 residues. The germline gives CDR1 SGHNT, CDR2 YENEEA. V lost 4 bases and J 2 bases, leaving 18 bases between the germline ends. Here the CDR3 DNA reads TGTGCCAGCAGCTCCGGGACCGACTTTACGACCTACGAGCAGTACTTC. It encodes CASSSGTDFTTYEQYF. Drawing the rest from reference TRBV11-3 and TRBJ2-7, the complete variable domain is EAGVVQSPRYKIIEKKQPVAFWCNPISGHNTLYWYLQNLGQGPELLIRYENEEAVDDSQLPKDRFSAERLKGVDSTLKIQPAELGDSAVYLCASSSGTDFTTYEQYFGPGTRLTVT.

The genes are TRBV5-4 and TRBJ2-7; 9 bases are shared with TRBD1. V was clipped by 0 bases and J by 2 bases; unmatched bases: 6. The CDR3 is 16 amino acids. Germline CDR1 reads SGHNT; CDR2 reads YYREEE (reference sequence). Here the CDR3 DNA reads TGTGCCAGCAGCTTGGAGAAAACAGGGGGCACCTACGAGCAGTACTTC. Amino acid sequence: CASSLEKTGGTYEQYF.

This clonotype was recorded at least ten times. The rearrangement joins TRBV20-1 to TRBJ2-1, with 8 bases fitting TRBD2. Germline CDR1 is DFQATT and CDR2 is SNEGSKA (reference sequence). This CDR3 has 14 residues. V gave up 2 bases and J gave up 7 bases; unmatched junction bases: 7. CDR3 in amino acids: CSARKREIFNEQFF. The CDR3 DNA is TGCAGTGCTAGAAAGCGGGAGATCTTTAATGAGCAGTTCTTC.

This clonotype was detected many times. The V gene is TRBV20-1, the J gene TRBJ2-1; the match to TRBD2 covers 7 bases. V shed 6 bases, J shed 6 bases, and the junction held 8 bases outside the gene matches. Germline CDR1 DFQATT, CDR2 SNEGSKA (reference sequence). The CDR3 totals 13 residues. DNA for the CDR3: TGCAGTGCCCCGGGTGCGGGAGTCAATGAGCAGTTCTTC. Protein sequence: CSAPGAGVNEQFF.

This clonotype was seen only a few times. The rearrangement joins TRBV29-1 to TRBJ2-5; tentative D call: TRBD1 (5 bases). V was trimmed by 4 bases and J by 5 bases, leaving 14 bases between them. The CDR3 has 13 residues. Germline-derived CDR1 and CDR2 are SQVTM and ANQGSEA. The CDR3 region has the DNA TGCAGCGTTGCCAGGGATCAGTGGGAGACCCAGTACTTC. As protein: CSVARDQWETQYF.